One sample yielded the 5 T cell receptor beta chains listed below, sequenced in a study of identical twins. Each CDR3 protein gets one entry after TCRdb re-called the 5' RACE reads with MiXCR. In the table there are just under 650,000 distinct CDR3 sequences, under 8.5% of which are singletons. The same specimen was also included in a second study, on yellow fever vaccine responses in identical twins.

Sequencing was done on a sample of PBMCs. Receptors originate from a young woman in good health.

The chain joins TRBV29-1 to TRBJ2-5; D is undetermined. This CDR3 comprises 10 residues. Trimming stripped 5 bases from V and 7 bases from J, with 8 bases between. The germline V gene has CDR1 SQVTM and CDR2 ANQGSEA. This chain's CDR3 is CSVYYTTQYF. The CDR3 nucleotides read TGCAGCGTTTATTATACGACCCAGTACTTC.

The chain has TRBV13 and TRBJ1-1; 9 positions match TRBD1. With V trimmed by 4 bases and J by 5 bases, 5 bases remained unmatched. Germline-derived CDR1 and CDR2 are PRHDT and FYEKMQ (reference sequence). This CDR3 comprises 14 residues. CDR3 region: CASSSTGGWTEAFF. The CDR3 nucleotides read TGTGCCAGCAGCTCTACAGGGGGCTGGACTGAAGCTTTCTTT. Filled out from reference TRBV13 and TRBJ1-1, the complete variable domain reads AAGVIQSPRHLIKEKRETATLKCYPIPRHDTVYWYQQGPGQDPQFLISFYEKMQSDKGSIPDRFSAQQFSDYHSELNMSSLELGDSALYFCASSSTGGWTEAFFGQGTRLTVV.

This clonotype occurred many times. This chain joins TRBV24-1 and TRBJ2-7, with no clear D. The CDR3 covers 13 residues. Germline CDR1 and CDR2: KGHDR and SFDVKD. Trimming left V 5 bases short and J 0 bases short, with 7 bases between. This chain's CDR3 is CATSAASSYEQYF. DNA of the CDR3: TGTGCCACCAGTGCCGCCAGCTCCTACGAGCAGTACTTC.

The chain links TRBV5-1 to TRBJ2-1; TRBD1 aligns across 8 bases. V gave up 4 bases and J gave up 7 bases; unmatched junction bases: 10. From germline, CDR1 is SGHRS and CDR2 YFSETQ. The CDR3 loop spans 15 amino acids. The CDR3 DNA follows: TGCGCCAGCAGCCCGCGGACAGGGTCTGGTAATGAGCAGTTCTTC. Its protein is CASSPRTGSGNEQFF.

This clonotype was recorded many times. V is TRBV6-1 and J is TRBJ2-3; D gene uncertain. CDR1 and CDR2 (germline): MNHNS, SASEGT. The CDR3 has 13 amino acids. V lost 6 bases to trimming and J lost 4 bases, with 11 bases between them. The CDR3 region has the DNA TGTGCCAGCAGGAGAGAAGGGTCAGATACGCAGTATTTT. Translated, it gives CASRREGSDTQYF.